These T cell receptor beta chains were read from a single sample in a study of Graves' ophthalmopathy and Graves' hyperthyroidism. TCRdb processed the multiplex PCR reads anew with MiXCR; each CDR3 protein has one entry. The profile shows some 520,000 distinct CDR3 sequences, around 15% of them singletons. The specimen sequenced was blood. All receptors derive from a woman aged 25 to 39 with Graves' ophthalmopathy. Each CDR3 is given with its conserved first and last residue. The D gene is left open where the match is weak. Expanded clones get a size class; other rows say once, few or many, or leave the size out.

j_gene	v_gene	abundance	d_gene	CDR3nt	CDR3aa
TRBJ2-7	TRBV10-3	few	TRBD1	TGTGCCATCCGGGACAGCAGCTCCTACGAGCAGTACTTC	CAIRDSSSYEQYF
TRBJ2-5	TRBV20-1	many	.	TGCAGTGCTCCCCTCCTAGGCGGGGCCCAAGAGGCCCAGTACTTC	CSAPLLGGAQEAQYF
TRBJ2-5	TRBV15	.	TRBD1	TGTGCCACCAGCAGTCAGGGGGCGGAAGAGACCCAGTACTTC	CATSSQGAEETQYF
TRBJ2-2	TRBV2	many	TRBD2	TGTGCCACCCTTATAGCGGGAGAGAACACCGGGGAGCTGTTTTTT	CATLIAGENTGELFF
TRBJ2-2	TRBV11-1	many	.	TGTGCCAGCATCCTGGTAGGCTCTCGAACCCACACCGGGGAGCTGTTTTTT	CASILVGSRTHTGELFF
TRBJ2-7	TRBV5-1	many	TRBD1	TGCGCCAGCAGCTTAATGGGACAGGGGTTCCACGAGCAGTACTTC	CASSLMGQGFHEQYF
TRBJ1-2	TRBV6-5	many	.	TGTGCCAGCAGTTACGGTAGGGCAGGCCCTGGCTACACCTTC	CASSYGRAGPGYTF
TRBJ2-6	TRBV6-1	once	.	TGTGCCAGCGGGGGGCAGGGGGCTGGGGCCAACGTCCTGACTTTC	CASGGQGAGANVLTF
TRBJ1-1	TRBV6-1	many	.	TGTGCCAGCAGTGATCGATCTGAAGCTTTCTTT	CASSDRSEAFF
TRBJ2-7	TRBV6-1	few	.	TGTGCCACTACCGCCACAGGGAACTCCTACGAGCAGTACTTC	CATTATGNSYEQYF
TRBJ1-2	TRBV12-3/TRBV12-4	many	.	TGTGCCAGCAGTTTCAACCTGGGACTTCTAACTAACTATGGCTACACCTTC	CASSFNLGLLTNYGYTF
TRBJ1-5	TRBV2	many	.	TGTGCCAGCAGTGTGGAGGGTACCGTCCAGCCCCAGCATTTT	CASSVEGTVQPQHF
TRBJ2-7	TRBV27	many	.	TGTGCCAGCAGTACCCAATCGACAGATTGGGCCTACGAGCAGTACTTC	CASSTQSTDWAYEQYF
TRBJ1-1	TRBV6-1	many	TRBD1	TGTGCCAGCAGTCCCGGACAGGGGCTGAACACTGAAGCTTTCTTT	CASSPGQGLNTEAFF
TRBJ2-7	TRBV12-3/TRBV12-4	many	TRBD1	TGTGCCAGCAGTCCCCGTCGAGCGGACAGGGGCGTATACGAGCAGTACTTC	CASSPRRADRGVYEQYF
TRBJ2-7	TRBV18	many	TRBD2	TGTGCCAGCTCCCCGGGGGAGGGCTCCTACGAGCAGTACTTC	CASSPGEGSYEQYF
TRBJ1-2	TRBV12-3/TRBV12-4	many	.	TGTGCCAGCAGTTTCCGCGACACCTCGATCTATGGCTACACCTTC	CASSFRDTSIYGYTF
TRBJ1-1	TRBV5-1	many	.	TGCGCCAGCAGCTTGGGGAGCTACTACACTGAAGCTTTCTTT	CASSLGSYYTEAFF
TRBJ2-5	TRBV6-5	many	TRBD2	TGTGCCAGCAGGTTGCTAGCGGGGGGGACCATTTACTTC	CASRLLAGGTIYF
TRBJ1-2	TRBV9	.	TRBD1	TGTGCCAGCAGCGTAGGGCTGGGACAGCTTGGCTACACCTTC	CASSVGLGQLGYTF
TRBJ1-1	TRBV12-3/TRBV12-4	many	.	TGTGCCAGCAGTTTAGGGAGGCCAGGCGCTGAAGCTTTCTTT	CASSLGRPGAEAFF
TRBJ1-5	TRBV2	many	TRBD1	TGTGCCAGCAGCCTTCGGACAGGGGGGTGGCAGCCCCAGCATTTT	CASSLRTGGWQPQHF
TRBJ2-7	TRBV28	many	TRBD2	TGTGCCAGCAGTACAGGGACTAGCGGGAGATACGAGCAGTACTTC	CASSTGTSGRYEQYF
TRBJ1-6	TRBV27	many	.	TGTGCCAGCAGTTTGCGTTTAGGCTCCTATAATTCACCCCTCCACTTT	CASSLRLGSYNSPLHF
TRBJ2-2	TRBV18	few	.	TGTGCCAGCTCACCGGGGGTTTTGGTCTTCACCGGGGAGCTGTTTTTT	CASSPGVLVFTGELFF
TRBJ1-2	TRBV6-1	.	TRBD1	TGTGCCAGCAGTATCGGACAGGGCGGGTCTGGCTACACCTTC	CASSIGQGGSGYTF
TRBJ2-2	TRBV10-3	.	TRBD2	TGTGCCATCCGGTCGACTAGCGGGGGGGAGAACACCGGGGAGCTGTTTTTT	CAIRSTSGGENTGELFF
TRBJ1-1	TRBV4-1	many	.	TGCGCCAGCAGCCAAGATAAGGGCAGGGGCAACACTGAAGCTTTCTTT	CASSQDKGRGNTEAFF
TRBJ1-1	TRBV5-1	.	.	TGCGCCAGCTGCAGGACAGCTAACACTGAAGCTTTCTTT	CASCRTANTEAFF
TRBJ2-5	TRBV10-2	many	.	TGCGCCAGCAGTGGGTACGGGCCCCCCCAAGAGACCCAGTACTTC	CASSGYGPPQETQYF
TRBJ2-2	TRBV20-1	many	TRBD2	TGCAGTGCAACCACCGGGACTAGCGCGAGTGACGGGTCCGGGGAGCTGTTTTTT	CSATTGTSASDGSGELFF
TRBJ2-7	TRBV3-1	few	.	TGTGCCAGCAGCCGGGTAGGGGTTTCACGGGACGGTACCTACGAGCAGTACTTC	CASSRVGVSRDGTYEQYF
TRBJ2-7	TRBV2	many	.	TGTGCCAGCCTCGTAGGGCAGGGGACCTACGAGCAGTACTTC	CASLVGQGTYEQYF
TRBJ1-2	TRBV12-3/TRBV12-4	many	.	TGTGCCAGCAGTTTATCAGGGGAGTCGAACTATGGCTACACCTTC	CASSLSGESNYGYTF
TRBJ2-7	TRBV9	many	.	TGTGCCAGCAGCCCTGGGGGGAATCCCTACGAGCAGTACTTC	CASSPGGNPYEQYF
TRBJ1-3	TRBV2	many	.	TGTGCCAGCAGTGCTCACGAGTACTCTGGAAACACCATATATTTT	CASSAHEYSGNTIYF
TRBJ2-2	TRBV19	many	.	TGTGCCTCCCAACCACGGGGGCAGTGGAACACCGGGGAGCTGTTTTTT	CASQPRGQWNTGELFF
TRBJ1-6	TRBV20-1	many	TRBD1	TGCAGTGCTGACCAGACAGGGGTGAATTCACCCCTCCACTTT	CSADQTGVNSPLHF
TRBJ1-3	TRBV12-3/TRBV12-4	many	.	TGTGCCAGCAGGCGTCAGGGTCTACTTGGAAACACCATATATTTT	CASRRQGLLGNTIYF
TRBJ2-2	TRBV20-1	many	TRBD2	TGCAGTGCTAGAGAAAGCGGGAGAGACACCGGGGAGCTGTTTTTT	CSARESGRDTGELFF
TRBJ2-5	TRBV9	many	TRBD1	TGTGCCAGCAGCGTTACAGGGGAAGAGACCCAGTACTTC	CASSVTGEETQYF
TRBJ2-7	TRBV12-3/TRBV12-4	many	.	TGTGCCAGCAGCCTCGGGGGATCCTACGAGCAGTACTTC	CASSLGGSYEQYF
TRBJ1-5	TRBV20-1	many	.	TGCAGTGCCGTTAGACTAGAATATAGCAATCAGCCCCAGCATTTT	CSAVRLEYSNQPQHF
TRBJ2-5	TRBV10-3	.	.	TGTGCCATCAGCCGTTCGGCAGTTGGGGGAGAGACCCAGTACTTC	CAISRSAVGGETQYF
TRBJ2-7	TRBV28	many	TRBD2	TGTGCCAGCAGCTCCCCTGGACTAGCGGGGGAATACGAGCAGTACTTC	CASSSPGLAGEYEQYF
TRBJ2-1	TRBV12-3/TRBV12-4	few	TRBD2	TGTGCCAGCAGTTTTATCCCAATTAGCGGGGCATACAATGAGCAGTTCTTC	CASSFIPISGAYNEQFF
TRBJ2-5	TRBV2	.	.	TGTGCCAGCAGTGAAGTCTCACAGCTCCAGGAGACCCAGTACTTC	CASSEVSQLQETQYF
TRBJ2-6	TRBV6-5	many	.	TGTGCCAGCAGTTCCACCTCTGGGGCCAACGTCCTGACTTTC	CASSSTSGANVLTF
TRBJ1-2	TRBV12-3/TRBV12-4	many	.	TGTGCCAGCAGCCAAGAGGGGGTCCATGGCTACACCTTC	CASSQEGVHGYTF